This TCR beta chain came from a study of blood T cell repertoires in COVID-19. Study context: Sites across the United States, Italy and Spain contributed samples from acute and convalescent COVID-19. Sample material is recorded as cDNA or gDNA derived from T cells, B-cell-depleted T cells, or PBMCs.

In germline, CDR1 is SGHAT, CDR2 FQNNGV. The CDR3 length is 14 residues. Trimming pared 2 bases from V and 5 bases from J, leaving 12 bases between. The authors' processing: It was from reference gene primer amplification that nucleated cell counts were estimated. Sequencing was performed with immunoSEQ multiplex PCR; in TCRdb, only in-frame clones are kept and a portion is missing. That table gives V, J and clone size, and the DNA gave D and trimming. The sample has around 140,000 clones, 80% to 90% seen once. The chain recombines TRBV11-2 with TRBJ1-1, with unresolved D. This sequence originates from a man aged 45 to 65 who had recovered from COVID-19. The sample taken for sequencing was peripheral blood. CDR3 in amino acids: CASSLNPGGTEAFF. For the CDR3, the DNA is TGTGCCAGCAGCTTAAACCCGGGTGGGACTGAAGCTTTCTTT.